This TCR beta chain was recorded in a study of immune evolution from preneoplasia to lung adenocarcinoma. Study-wide findings and caveats: Top clone share appeared to fall from AAH through AIS, MIA, adenocarcinoma. Later-stage lesions seemingly showed higher T cell density and diversity than normal lung.

Worth noting for this clone: Its antigen is unidentified.

CDR1 GTSNPN and CDR2 SVGIG come from the germline V gene (reference sequence). Trimming cost V 0 bases and J 6 bases; bases outside gene matches: 8. CDR3 length: 15 residues. Using immunoSEQ multiplex PCR, the repertoire was profiled, and TCRdb retains in-frame clones only, with some absent. The sample lists 3,500 to 4,500 clones, nearly 90% occurring once. The chain has TRBV30 and TRBJ1-5; 7 positions agree with TRBD1. This receptor was obtained from a donor aged 70 or older with lung adenocarcinoma. Source material: FFPE minimally invasive lung adenocarcinoma tissue. The CDR3 DNA reads TGTGCCTGGAGTGTATGGGGACAGCTTGGTCAGCCCCAGCATTTT. Its protein is CAWSVWGQLGQPQHF. Looking up the rest from reference TRBV30 and TRBJ1-5 gives the full variable domain: SQTIHQWPATLVQPVGSPLSLECTVEGTSNPNLYWYRQAAGRGLQLLFYSVGIGQISSEVPQNLSASRPQDRQFILSSKKLLLSDSGFYLCAWSVWGQLGQPQHFGDGTRLSIL.